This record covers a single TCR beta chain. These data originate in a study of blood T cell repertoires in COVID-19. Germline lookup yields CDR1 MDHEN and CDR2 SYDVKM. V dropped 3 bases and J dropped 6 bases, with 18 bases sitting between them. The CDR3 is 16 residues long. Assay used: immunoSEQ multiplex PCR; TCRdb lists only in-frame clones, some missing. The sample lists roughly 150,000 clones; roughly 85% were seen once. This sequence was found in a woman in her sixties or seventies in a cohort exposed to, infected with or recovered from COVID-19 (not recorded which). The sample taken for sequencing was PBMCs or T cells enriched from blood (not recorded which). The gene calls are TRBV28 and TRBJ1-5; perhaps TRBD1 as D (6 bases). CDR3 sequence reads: CASSLGLVGARQPQHF. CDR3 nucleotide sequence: TGTGCCAGCAGTTTGGGTTTAGTGGGGGCTCGTCAGCCCCAGCATTTT.